The clone carrying this T cell receptor (beta chain) was detected only a few times. Unique molecular identifiers were incorporated during preparation of the TCRbeta library. TCRdb re-called the PCR reads through MiXCR, storing one row per CDR3 protein. The sample contains about 500,000 distinct CDR3 sequences, 32% of which appear only once. The sample comes from a study of T-cell reconstitution after alpha-beta-depleted transplantation in children. Germline V gene data show CDR1 as SGHTA and CDR2 as FQGNSA. V was cut by 6 bases and J by 10 bases, with 10 bases left in between. The CDR3 has 11 residues.

The chain recombines TRBV7-2 with TRBJ2-1; D gene uncertain. The sequence derives from a human donor who donated a stem cell graft to a child with aplastic anemia. The material sequenced was PBMCs from the stem cell graft donor, taken from the stem cell graft. CDR3 DNA: TGTGCCAGCAGGAATTTCGAGGAGCAGTTCTTC. Translation gives CASRNFEEQFF.